This T cell receptor (beta chain) was sequenced for a study of cytomegalovirus exposure and HLA in healthy donors. The PCR had 60 Vbeta and 13 Jbeta primers. The protocol was immunoSEQ multiplex PCR, while the TCRdb copy is restricted to in-frame clones and leaves out a portion. Counted here are some 140,000 clones, more than 75% occurring once; the ten biggest clones make up 13%. CDR3 length: 15 amino acids. The junction had 10 bases not matched to a gene; V was cut back by 6 bases and J by 5 bases. Germline V lookup: CDR1 MDHEN, CDR2 SYDVKM. The receptor was isolated from a man aged 25 to 45 in good health and CMV-seropositive. Sequenced: PBMCs. This chain joins TRBV28 and TRBJ2-7; 10 bases fit TRBD2. CDR3 bases: TGTGCCAGCAGAAAGCTAGCGGGAGAAGGGGACGAGCAGTACTTC. Translated: CASRKLAGEGDEQYF.